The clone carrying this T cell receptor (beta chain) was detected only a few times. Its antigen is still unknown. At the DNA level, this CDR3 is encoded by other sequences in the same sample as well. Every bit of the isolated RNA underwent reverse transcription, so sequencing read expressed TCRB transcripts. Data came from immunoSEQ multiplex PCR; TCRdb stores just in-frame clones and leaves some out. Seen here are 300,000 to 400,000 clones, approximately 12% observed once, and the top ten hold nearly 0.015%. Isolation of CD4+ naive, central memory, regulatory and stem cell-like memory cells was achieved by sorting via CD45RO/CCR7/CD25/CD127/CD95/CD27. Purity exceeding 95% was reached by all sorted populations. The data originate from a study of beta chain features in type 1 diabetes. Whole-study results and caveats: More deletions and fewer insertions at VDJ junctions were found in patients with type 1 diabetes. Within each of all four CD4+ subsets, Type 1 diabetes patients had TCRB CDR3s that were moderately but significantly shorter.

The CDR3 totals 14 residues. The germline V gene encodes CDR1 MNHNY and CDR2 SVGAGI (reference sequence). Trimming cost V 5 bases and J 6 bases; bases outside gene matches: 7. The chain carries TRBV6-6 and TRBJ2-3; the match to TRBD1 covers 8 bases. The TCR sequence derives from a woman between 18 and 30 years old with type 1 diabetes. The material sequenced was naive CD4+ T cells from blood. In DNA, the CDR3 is TGTGCCAGCAGTCCTCGGCAGGGGGCGGATACGCAGTATTTT. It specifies CASSPRQGADTQYF.